The T cell receptor beta chain described here comes from a study of T cells expressing NK-cell markers. Overall study results and limits: Once again these clonotypes came out on top in the CD3+CD56-NKG2C+ fraction of several donors.

The CDR3 length is 14 residues. The germline CDR1 and CDR2 sequences are SNHLY and FYNNEI. Using the 5' RACE reads, TCRdb records one entry per CDR3 protein without DNA. With 200,000 to 300,000 distinct CDR3 sequences in the sample, the ten largest clones hold roughly 4.2%. Regarding this clonotype: Its antigen is unidentified.

V gene TRBV2 combines with J gene TRBJ1-1. Sequencing was performed on blood T cells: a sorted CD56 or NKG2C T cell subset, CD4+ or CD8+ T cells, or bulk PBMC T cells (not recorded which). The TCR sequence derives from a woman aged 18 to 75 in good health. CDR3 sequence reads: CASSERLTNTEAFF.